This record looks at one TCR beta chain sequence and its context. What it recognizes is unknown. This sample is part of a study of shared clonotypes between healthy human individuals. Germline V gene data show CDR1 as LNHDA and CDR2 as SQIVND (reference sequence). The CDR3 sequence is 14 residues long. Trimming took 4 bases from V and 6 from J, leaving 15 bases between them. Overall study results and limits: Memory subsets generally showed smaller estimated richness than naive subsets did. A reduction in generation probabilities was seen for non-shared clonotypes relative to those shared by all four donors.

Each PCR replicate from the sorted subsets contained around 0.2 ug DNA, which is 25,000 to 30,000 T cell genomes. Original handling: Because ImmunoSEQ provided only junction sequences with no quality scores, the filtering differed. Some clones are missing from TCRdb's copy, which holds only in-frame ones; the method was immunoSEQ multiplex PCR. The V and J calls and clone size are taken from that table; D and trimming were inferred from the DNA. The sample has about 1 million clones, roughly 80% seen once. V gene TRBV19 combines with J gene TRBJ1-2; D is possibly TRBD1 (6 bases). The sequenced material came from memory CD4+ T cells sorted from blood. Documented subset: CD45RA-negative fraction. This clonotype was obtained from a man in his late teens or twenties in good health. DNA of the CDR3: TGTGCCAGTAGTACAGGAGGGGGTTCGGATGGCTACACCTTC. The encoded protein is CASSTGGGSDGYTF.